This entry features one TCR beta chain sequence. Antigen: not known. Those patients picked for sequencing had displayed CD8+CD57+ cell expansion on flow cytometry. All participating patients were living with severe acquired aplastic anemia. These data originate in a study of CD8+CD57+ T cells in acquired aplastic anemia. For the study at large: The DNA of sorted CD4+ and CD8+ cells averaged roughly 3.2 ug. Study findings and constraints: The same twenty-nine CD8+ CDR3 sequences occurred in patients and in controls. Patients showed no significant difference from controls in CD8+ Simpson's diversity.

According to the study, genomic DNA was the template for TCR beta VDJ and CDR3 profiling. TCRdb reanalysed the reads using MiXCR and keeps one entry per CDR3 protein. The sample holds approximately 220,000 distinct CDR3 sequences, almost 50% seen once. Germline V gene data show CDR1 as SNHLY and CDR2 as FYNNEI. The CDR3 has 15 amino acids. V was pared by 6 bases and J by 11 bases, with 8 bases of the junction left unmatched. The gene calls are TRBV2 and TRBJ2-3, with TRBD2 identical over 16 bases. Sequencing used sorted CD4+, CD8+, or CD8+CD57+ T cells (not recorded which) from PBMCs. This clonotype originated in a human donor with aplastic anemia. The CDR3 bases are TGTGCCAGCAGCTTGGGGACTAGCGGGGGGGGGGGGCAGTATTTT. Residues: CASSLGTSGGGGQYF. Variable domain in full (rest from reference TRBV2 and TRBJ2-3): EPEVTQTPSHQVTQMGQEVILRCVPISNHLYFYWYRQILGQKVEFLVSFYNNEISEKSEIFDDQFSVERPDGSNFTLKIRSTKLEDSAMYFCASSLGTSGGGGQYFGPGTRLTVL.